This T cell receptor beta chain derives from a study of technical replicates of blood from a few donors. Sequencing was performed with immunoSEQ multiplex PCR; in TCRdb, only in-frame clones are kept and a portion is missing. Seen here are roughly 14,000 clones, roughly 84% observed once, and the top ten hold approximately 10%. V dropped 5 bases and J dropped 2 bases, with 16 bases sitting between them. CDR1 is SEHNR, CDR2 FQNEAQ, per germline (reference sequence). The CDR3 is made up of 15 amino acids. Material: PBMCs. The clonotype was recovered from a human donor in good health. The chain recombines TRBV7-9 with TRBJ2-7, with D tentatively TRBD2 (6 bases). The CDR3: CASSPLGGSTYEQYF. CDR3 nucleotides: TGTGCCAGCAGCCCTCTTGGGGGGTCGACCTACGAGCAGTACTTC. Looking up the rest from reference TRBV7-9 and TRBJ2-7 gives the full variable domain: DTGVSQNPRHKITKRGQNVTFRCDPISEHNRLYWYRQTLGQGPEFLTYFQNEAQLEKSRLLSDRFSAERPKGSFSTLEIQRTEQGDSAMYLCASSPLGGSTYEQYFGPGTRLTVT.